Following are 30 T cell receptor beta chains from one sample sequenced in a study of beta chain features in type 1 diabetes. General study results and limits: All four CD4+ subsets from Type 1 diabetes patients carried moderately but significantly shorter TCRB CDR3s.

Their recognized antigens are unknown. As every portion of the isolated RNA was reverse transcribed, the sequencing read expressed TCRB transcripts. Sequenced by immunoSEQ multiplex PCR; TCRdb stores in-frame clones only, minus some. The sample has about 280,000 clones; 15% are singletons. The specimen was naive CD4+ T cells from blood. The receptors stem from a man aged 18-30 years with type 1 diabetes.

This clone was counted only a few times. V gene TRBV7-8 combines with J gene TRBJ2-1, with D possibly matching TRBD2 (5 bases). V lost 5 bases, J lost 0 bases, and 26 bases lay in between. The CDR3 spans 20 residues. The germline V gene encodes CDR1 SGHVS and CDR2 FQNEAQ. The CDR3 loop reads CASSPKWLPILGSSYNEQFF. The CDR3 DNA follows: TGTGCCAGCAGCCCGAAGTGGTTACCGATACTAGGAAGCTCCTACAATGAGCAGTTCTTC.

This clone was seen more than once but under ten times. The sample has other DNA sequences that encode this CDR3 too. The chain links TRBV30 to TRBJ1-1; 8 positions match TRBD1. V lost 3 bases and J lost 2; bases outside the gene matches: 2. Germline V gene sequence: CDR1 GTSNPN, CDR2 SVGIG (reference sequence). The CDR3 sequence is 13 residues long. The CDR3 protein is CAWSGQGNTEAFF. The DNA for the CDR3 is TGTGCCTGGAGCGGACAGGGAAACACTGAAGCTTTCTTT.

CDR3 loop: CACRGDHNSPLHF. CDR3 coding DNA: TGTGCCTGTCGGGGTGACCATAATTCACCCCTCCACTTT. The chain couples TRBV30 to TRBJ1-6; D is unresolved. Trimming pared 6 bases from V and 5 bases from J, leaving 11 bases between. In germline, CDR1 is GTSNPN, CDR2 SVGIG (reference sequence). The CDR3 extends over 13 amino acids.

In DNA form, the CDR3 reads TGTGCCAGCAGCACTAGAGATACGCAGTATTTT. It specifies CASSTRDTQYF. The chain employs TRBV2 and TRBJ2-3, with TRBD2 as a possible D gene (5 bases). V was pared by 6 bases and J by 5 bases, with 6 bases between. CDR1 is SNHLY and CDR2 is FYNNEI in the germline V gene. CDR3 length equals 11 residues.

The sample holds many counts of this clone. This rearrangement joins TRBV15 to TRBJ2-5, with unresolved D. Deletions cut 1 base from V and 9 bases from J, with 9 bases between. The CDR3 loop spans 12 amino acids. Germline CDR1 LNHNV, CDR2 YYDKDF (reference sequence). The CDR3 region has the DNA TGTGCCACCAGCAGAGTAACCAGGCCCCAGTACTTC. This gives the protein CATSRVTRPQYF.

This clone was picked up many times. The chain recombines TRBV4-3 with TRBJ1-6; D gene uncertain. CDR1 is LGHNA, CDR2 YSLEER, per germline. V lost 0 bases to trimming and J lost 10 bases, with 7 bases between them. The CDR3 is 13 residues long. Here the CDR3 reads CASSQDSGSPLHF. The CDR3 nucleotides read TGCGCCAGCAGCCAAGATTCAGGCTCACCCCTCCACTTT.

The chain recombines TRBV4-3 with TRBJ2-7; tentative D call: TRBD2 (5 bases). V was shortened by 0 bases and J by 0 bases, with 9 bases between the two germline ends. The CDR3 loop spans 15 amino acids. Germline lookup yields CDR1 LGHNA and CDR2 YSLEER. CDR3 sequence reads: CASSQDLRGSYEQYF. For the CDR3, the DNA is TGCGCCAGCAGCCAAGATCTTCGGGGCTCCTACGAGCAGTACTTC.

Many counts were recorded for this clone. The chain employs TRBV29-1 and TRBJ2-7, with D perhaps matching TRBD1 (5 bases). Germline CDR1 and CDR2: SQVTM and ANQGSEA. The V end lost 7 bases, the J end lost 0 bases, and 13 bases lay between the germline ends. CDR3 size: 13 residues. The CDR3 region has the DNA TGCAGCGGGGTGGACATCGACTCCTACGAGCAGTACTTC. This translates into CSGVDIDSYEQYF.

The chain has TRBV5-1 and TRBJ1-1; tentative D call: TRBD1 (5 bases). The germline V gene encodes CDR1 SGHRS and CDR2 YFSETQ. Trimming stripped 4 bases from V and 8 bases from J, with 21 bases between. The CDR3 consists of 15 residues. CDR3 coding DNA: TGCGCCAGCAGCCCGGAGGGGTTCCCGGGTGTGGAAGCTTTCTTT. Its translation: CASSPEGFPGVEAFF.

This clone was counted only a few times. This chain connects TRBV9 to TRBJ1-4; 9 nucleotides agree with TRBD1. The CDR3 spans 13 residues. Germline CDR1 reads SGDLS; CDR2 reads YYNGEE. Trimming cost V 2 bases and J 10 bases; bases outside gene matches: 3. CDR3 nucleotides: TGTGCCAGCAGCGTTCTGACAGGGGGAAAACTGTTTTTT. Its protein is CASSVLTGGKLFF. Filled out from reference TRBV9 and TRBJ1-4, the complete variable domain reads DSGVTQTPKHLITATGQRVTLRCSPRSGDLSVYWYQQSLDQGLQFLIQYYNGEERAKGNILERFSAQQFPDLHSELNLSSLELGDSALYFCASSVLTGGKLFFGSGTQLSVL.

V usage is TRBV30 and J usage is TRBJ2-5, with 7 bases matching TRBD1. This CDR3 spans 15 amino acids. Germline V gene sequence: CDR1 GTSNPN, CDR2 SVGIG (reference sequence). After removal of 2 bases from V and 1 base from J, the junction contained 7 bases not matched to a gene. The CDR3 reads CAWSPGQASQETQYF. The DNA for the CDR3 is TGTGCCTGGAGTCCTGGACAGGCCAGCCAAGAGACCCAGTACTTC.

V is TRBV20-1 and J is TRBJ2-7; D uncertain. This CDR3 contains 11 residues. Germline V gene data show CDR1 as DFQATT and CDR2 as SNEGSKA (reference sequence). Trimming removed 3 bases at V and 4 bases at J, with 7 bases between. The CDR3 bases are TGCAGTGCTAGTGAACAGTACGAGCAGTACTTC. Protein: CSASEQYEQYF.

This clone was seen only a few times. This sequence joins TRBV18 and TRBJ2-3; 9 bases fit TRBD1. The CDR3 covers 16 residues. CDR1 and CDR2 from the germline V gene are KGHSH and LQKENI. Losses at the gene ends were 6 bases for V and 1 base for J; bases not matched to a gene: 8. CDR3 protein: CASSPNTGGGTDTQYF. The CDR3, as DNA: TGTGCCAGCTCGCCCAATACAGGGGGCGGCACAGATACGCAGTATTTT.

CDR3 residues: CASSVPKRSSYNSPLHF. The CDR3 DNA follows: TGTGCCAGTAGTGTCCCCAAAAGGAGCTCCTATAATTCACCCCTCCACTTT. The rearrangement uses TRBV19 and TRBJ1-6; D not resolved. The germline V and J ends were trimmed by 5 bases and 0 bases, with 14 bases remaining between them. Germline V gene sequence: CDR1 LNHDA, CDR2 SQIVND (reference sequence). This CDR3 has 17 residues.

This clone was detected only a few times. The chain employs TRBV11-2 and TRBJ1-6, with 8 bases that match TRBD1. Looked up from germline, CDR1 is SGHAT and CDR2 is FQNNGV. The V segment lost 5 bases and the J segment 10 bases; nucleotides outside the gene matches: 10. The CDR3 length is 15 residues. CDR3 bases: TGTGCCAGCAGCCCCCGGACAGGGTTCAACTCACCCCTCCACTTT. It specifies CASSPRTGFNSPLHF.

The chain carries TRBV29-1 and TRBJ1-2, with D possibly TRBD1 on 5 matching bases. Germline CDR1 is SQVTM and CDR2 is ANQGSEA. Trimming stripped 4 bases from V and 0 bases from J, with 6 bases between. This CDR3 spans 12 amino acids. CDR3 protein: CSVGQTNYGYTF. The DNA of the CDR3 is TGCAGCGTTGGACAGACTAACTATGGCTACACCTTC.

This clone has more than one count but fewer than ten. The rearrangement joins TRBV6-6 to TRBJ2-2; unclear D gene. CDR3 length: 15 residues. Trimming removed 7 bases from V and 3 bases from J, with 15 bases in between. CDR1 is MNHNY, CDR2 SVGAGI, per germline (reference sequence). This CDR3 reads CASTESRLHTGELFF. For the CDR3, the DNA is TGTGCCAGCACCGAATCGAGGCTCCACACCGGGGAGCTGTTTTTT.

This clone turned up a few times. V gene TRBV9 combines with J gene TRBJ1-2, with D unclear. Germline V lookup: CDR1 SGDLS, CDR2 YYNGEE. The CDR3 contains 14 residues. The V and J ends lost 4 bases and 3 bases respectively, with 13 bases between them. The CDR3 here is CASSRGLMDYGYTF. The CDR3 DNA reads as TGTGCCAGCAGCCGAGGACTCATGGACTATGGCTACACCTTC.

V usage is TRBV7-2 and J usage is TRBJ1-6; possibly TRBD1 for D (6 bases). The germline V gene encodes CDR1 SGHTA and CDR2 FQGNSA. The V gene lost 1 base and the J gene lost 10 bases, with 11 bases spanning the gap. The CDR3 has 14 residues. In DNA, the CDR3 is TGTGCCAGCAGCTTAGGCAGGGGTAGCTCACCCCTCCACTTT. Encoded protein: CASSLGRGSSPLHF.

The chain is built from TRBV19 and TRBJ2-1; the match to TRBD1 covers 9 bases. Germline V gene lookup returns CDR1 LNHDA and CDR2 SQIVND (reference sequence). The CDR3 totals 14 residues. J gave up 7 bases and V 3 bases, and 4 bases lay outside the gene matches. The CDR3 protein is CASSMPGTGNEQFF. CDR3 DNA sequence: TGTGCCAGTAGTATGCCCGGGACAGGGAATGAGCAGTTCTTC.

This clone has only a few counts. The gene calls are TRBV7-2 and TRBJ2-5; 9 nucleotides align to TRBD1. CDR3 length: 14 residues. Germline V gene data show CDR1 as SGHTA and CDR2 as FQGNSA. With V trimmed by 7 bases and J by 5 bases, 8 bases remained unmatched. The CDR3 is CASTGQGLWETQYF. In nucleotides, the CDR3 is TGTGCCAGCACCGGACAGGGGTTGTGGGAGACCCAGTACTTC.

This clone has a handful of counts. This rearrangement joins TRBV29-1 to TRBJ2-4; TRBD1 might be the D (6 bases). V lost 3 bases and J 4 bases, leaving 13 bases between the germline ends. CDR1 and CDR2 from the germline V gene are SQVTM and ANQGSEA. The CDR3 extends over 14 amino acids. CDR3 sequence (DNA): TGCAGCGTTGAGCAGACAGGAGCTAAAAACATTCAGTACTTC. Residues: CSVEQTGAKNIQYF.

This chain connects TRBV9 to TRBJ2-2, with TRBD2 matching over 9 bases. Germline lookup yields CDR1 SGDLS and CDR2 YYNGEE. This CDR3 spans 15 amino acids. With 3 bases clipped from V and 10 bases from J, the junction kept 10 bases outside the gene matches. CDR3 region: CASSGGTSRSEELFF. The CDR3 DNA is TGTGCCAGCAGCGGCGGGACTAGCCGGTCGGAGGAGCTGTTTTTT.

The chain employs TRBV9 and TRBJ1-2, with 10 bases fitting TRBD1. This CDR3 comprises 15 residues. With 4 bases clipped from V and 10 bases from J, the junction kept 13 bases outside the gene matches. Germline lookup yields CDR1 SGDLS and CDR2 YYNGEE. In DNA, the CDR3 is TGTGCCAGCAGCCCCGACCCCGGGACAGGGGTTTACTACACCTTC. Its protein is CASSPDPGTGVYYTF.

V and J are TRBV30 and TRBJ1-1; 9 bases map to TRBD1. The CDR3 length is 13 residues. The trim removed 4 bases at V and 6 bases at J, leaving 6 bases unmatched. Germline V gene data show CDR1 as GTSNPN and CDR2 as SVGIG (reference sequence). CDR3 sequence (DNA): TGTGCCTGGAATAGACAGGGGGGATCTGAAGCTTTCTTT. Translation gives CAWNRQGGSEAFF.

In its sample, this clone was seen a few times. The chain joins TRBV7-2 to TRBJ1-3; D remains unclear. Germline assignment: CDR1 SGHTA and CDR2 FQGNSA. Between the trimmed V and J ends, which lost 2 bases and 4 bases, there was a span of 12 bases. The CDR3 is 15 amino acids. CDR3 nucleotides: TGTGCCAGCAGCTTAACGGGAAACGGAGGAAACACCATATATTTT. The encoded protein is CASSLTGNGGNTIYF.

Only a few counts were recorded for this clone. The CDR3 loop is CASRRPGQRSHEQFF. CDR3 DNA: TGTGCCAGTAGACGACCGGGACAGAGGTCCCATGAGCAGTTCTTC. V and J are TRBV19 and TRBJ2-1; 7 positions agree with TRBD1. This CDR3 spans 15 amino acids. With V trimmed by 6 bases and J by 8 bases, 13 bases remained unmatched. Germline lookup yields CDR1 LNHDA and CDR2 SQIVND (reference sequence).

This clone was detected a few times. The chain combines TRBV18 with TRBJ2-3; 7 nucleotides align to TRBD2. CDR1 KGHSH and CDR2 LQKENI come from the germline V gene. Trimming at V came to 3 bases and at J to 1 base, leaving 4 bases not matched to a gene. This CDR3 comprises 15 residues. The CDR3 coding sequence is TGTGCCAGCTCACCCATGGGGAGGGGCACAGATACGCAGTATTTT. Translation gives CASSPMGRGTDTQYF.

This clone was found a few times. The chain couples TRBV11-2 to TRBJ1-6, with 7 bases matching TRBD1. V lost 5 bases to trimming and J lost 10 bases; unmatched junction nucleotides: 11. CDR1 and CDR2 (germline): SGHAT, FQNNGV. CDR3 length: 15 amino acids. The CDR3 is CASSTPTGLDSPLHF. The CDR3 coding sequence is TGTGCCAGCAGCACACCGACAGGGCTCGACTCACCCCTCCACTTT.

The CDR3 here is CASSLWGETDTQYF. For the CDR3, the DNA is TGTGCCAGCAGTCTTTGGGGGGAGACAGATACGCAGTATTTT. The chain carries TRBV25-1 and TRBJ2-3; the D gene is possibly TRBD2 (6 bases). With 5 bases removed from V and 3 bases from J, the gap between germline ends came to 12 bases. This CDR3 comprises 14 residues. CDR1 and CDR2 (germline): MGHDK, SYGVNS. Using reference TRBV25-1 and TRBJ2-3 for the parts outside the CDR3, the full variable domain is EADIYQTPRYLVIGTGKKITLECSQTMGHDKMYWYQQDPGMELHLIHYSYGVNSTEKGDLSSESTVSRIRTEHFPLTLESARPSHTSQYLCASSLWGETDTQYFGPGTRLTVL.